The 2 T cell receptor beta chains below all came from one sample that was sequenced in a study of post-analysis software for immune sequencing data (dated by TCRdb to between 2014 and 2017). Receptors were amplified or captured by PCR. The instrument was an Illumina HiSeq 2500. To reduce PCR and sequencing biases, unique molecular identifiers were incorporated into the TCR beta cDNA libraries. TCRdb itself trimmed the public reads at Q25 with fastp, ran MiXCR and retained productive beta chains. CDR3 protein duplicates are merged, each entry listing the most common genes and DNA. In this sample the table shows 740,000 or so distinct CDR3 sequences, about 53% of which occur a single time. The top ten hold 4.6% of the sample. Overall study results and their limits: Several TRBV segments, including TRBV5-6, TRBV5-1 and TRBV20-1, were significantly more frequent in patients than controls.

These receptors have no known antigen. Sequenced: blood. These receptors were collected from a girl aged 10 to 17 with multiple sclerosis.

The J gene is TRBJ2-1, the V gene TRBV20-1, with 9 bases matching TRBD2. Per germline, CDR1 DFQATT and CDR2 SNEGSKA (reference sequence). The CDR3 length is 14 residues. V dropped 6 bases and J dropped 5; count of bases not matched to a gene: 8. The CDR3 region is CSAQRLAEDNEQFF. CDR3 coding DNA: TGCAGTGCCCAAAGACTAGCGGAGGACAATGAGCAGTTCTTC.

This clonotype was detected many times. The chain combines TRBV29-1 with TRBJ2-7, with a weak D call TRBD1 (6 bases). Trimming removed 3 bases from V and 0 bases from J, with 12 bases in between. Germline CDR1 SQVTM, CDR2 ANQGSEA. The length of the CDR3 is 14 residues. The CDR3 nucleotides are TGCAGCGTTGAGATATCGGGACACTCCTACGAGCAGTACTTC. This translates into CSVEISGHSYEQYF.